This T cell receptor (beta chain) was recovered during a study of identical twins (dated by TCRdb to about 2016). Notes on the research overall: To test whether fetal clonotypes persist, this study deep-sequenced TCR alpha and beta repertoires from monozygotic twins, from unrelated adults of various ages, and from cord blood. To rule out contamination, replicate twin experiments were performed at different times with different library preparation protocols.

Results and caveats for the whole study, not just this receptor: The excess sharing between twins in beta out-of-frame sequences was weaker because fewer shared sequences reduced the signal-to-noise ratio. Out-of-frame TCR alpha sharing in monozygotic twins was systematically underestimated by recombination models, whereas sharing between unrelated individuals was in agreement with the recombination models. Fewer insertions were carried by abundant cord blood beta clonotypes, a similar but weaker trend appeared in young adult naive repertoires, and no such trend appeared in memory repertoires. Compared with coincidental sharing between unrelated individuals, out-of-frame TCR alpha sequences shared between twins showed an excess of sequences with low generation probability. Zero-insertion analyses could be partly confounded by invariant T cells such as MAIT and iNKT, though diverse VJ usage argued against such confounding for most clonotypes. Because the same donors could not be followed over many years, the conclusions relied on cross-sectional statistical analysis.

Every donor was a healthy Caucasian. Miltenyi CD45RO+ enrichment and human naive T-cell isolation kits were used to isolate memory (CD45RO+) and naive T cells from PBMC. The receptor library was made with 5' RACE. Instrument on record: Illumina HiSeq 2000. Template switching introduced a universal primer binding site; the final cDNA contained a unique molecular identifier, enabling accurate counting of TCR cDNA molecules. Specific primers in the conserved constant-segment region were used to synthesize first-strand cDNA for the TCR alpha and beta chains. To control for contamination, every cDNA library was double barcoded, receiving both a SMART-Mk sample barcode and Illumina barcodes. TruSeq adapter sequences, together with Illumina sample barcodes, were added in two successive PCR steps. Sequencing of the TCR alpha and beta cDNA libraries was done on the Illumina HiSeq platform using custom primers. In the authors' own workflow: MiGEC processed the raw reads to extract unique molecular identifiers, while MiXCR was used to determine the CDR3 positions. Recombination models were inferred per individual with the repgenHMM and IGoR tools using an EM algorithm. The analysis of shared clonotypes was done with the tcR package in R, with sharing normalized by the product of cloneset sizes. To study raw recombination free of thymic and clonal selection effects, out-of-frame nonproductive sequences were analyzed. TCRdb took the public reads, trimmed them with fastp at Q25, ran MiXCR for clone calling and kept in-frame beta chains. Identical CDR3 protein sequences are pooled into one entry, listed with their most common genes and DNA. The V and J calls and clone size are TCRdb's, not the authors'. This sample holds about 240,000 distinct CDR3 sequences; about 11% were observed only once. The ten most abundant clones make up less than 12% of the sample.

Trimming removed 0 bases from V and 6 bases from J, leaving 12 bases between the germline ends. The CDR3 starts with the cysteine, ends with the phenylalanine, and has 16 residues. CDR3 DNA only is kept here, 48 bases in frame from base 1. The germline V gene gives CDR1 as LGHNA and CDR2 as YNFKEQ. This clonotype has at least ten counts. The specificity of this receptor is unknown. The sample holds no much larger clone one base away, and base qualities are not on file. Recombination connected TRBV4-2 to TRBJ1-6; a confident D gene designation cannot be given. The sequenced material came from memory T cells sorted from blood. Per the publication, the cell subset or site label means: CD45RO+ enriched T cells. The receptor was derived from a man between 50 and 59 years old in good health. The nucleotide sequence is TGTGCCAGCAGCCAAGATGTAAGCGGGGTTAATTCACCCCTCCACTTT. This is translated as CASSQDVSGVNSPLHF.